These 6 T cell receptor beta chains were sequenced from one sample in a study of chemoradiotherapy in HPV16-positive cancers (dated by TCRdb to the early 2020s). The method was the immunoSEQ multiplex PCR assay. TCRdb limited this immuneACCESS table to in-frame rearrangements with V and J called. A share of clones is missing; checked studies link under half to unresolved V genes, and the rest is unexplained. Present in this sample are approximately 13,000 clones, about 88% of which were seen just once. 22% of the sample is held by the ten biggest clonotypes. The specimen was blood, collected from a patient who underwent chemoradiotherapy. These receptors all come from a human donor with HPV-associated anogenital cancer.

Only one count was recorded for this clone. The V and J genes are TRBV11-2 and TRBJ2-5; no reliable D call. Germline lookup yields CDR1 SGHAT and CDR2 FQNNGV. Deletions cut 5 bases from V and 1 base from J, with 11 bases between. There are 14 residues in the CDR3. CDR3 amino acids: CASSGYALQETQYF. CDR3 coding DNA: TGTGCCAGCAGCGGGTATGCCCTCCAAGAGACCCAGTACTTC.

J is TRBJ2-7 and V is TRBV5-1; 10 bases are a match to TRBD1. The germline V gene encodes CDR1 SGHRS and CDR2 YFSETQ. The ends lost 3 bases at V and 2 bases at J; junction bases unmatched: 8. This CDR3 is built from 16 residues. CDR3 nucleotide sequence: TGCGCCAGCAGCTCTGGACAGGGGGGGGCTCCCTACGAGCAGTACTTC. Encoded protein: CASSSGQGGAPYEQYF. Full variable domain (remainder filled in from reference TRBV5-1 and TRBJ2-7): KAGVTQTPRYLIKTRGQQVTLSCSPISGHRSVSWYQQTPGQGLQFLFEYFSETQRNKGNFPGRFSGRQFSNSRSEMNVSTLELGDSALYLCASSSGQGGAPYEQYFGPGTRLTVT.

The chain has TRBV4-1 and TRBJ2-7, with TRBD2 identical over 7 bases. The CDR3 has 12 amino acids. The germline CDR1 and CDR2 sequences are MGHRA and YSYEKL. V shed 2 bases and J 8 bases; nucleotides not matched to a gene: 3. CDR3 in amino acids: CASSQPRGKQYF. The DNA of the CDR3 is TGCGCCAGCAGCCAACCGCGGGGGAAGCAGTACTTC.

The rearrangement uses TRBV7-9 and TRBJ2-1; 10 bases match TRBD2. This CDR3 spans 19 amino acids. Germline CDR1 and CDR2: SEHNR and FQNEAQ (reference sequence). With V trimmed by 5 bases and J by 1 base, 14 bases remained unmatched. CDR3 in amino acids: CASSPRPLLAGISYNEQFF. The CDR3 DNA follows: TGTGCCAGCAGCCCCCGACCCTTACTAGCGGGGATTTCCTACAATGAGCAGTTCTTC.

V usage is TRBV18 and J usage is TRBJ1-4; D remains unclear. This CDR3 is 13 amino acids long. Germline lookup yields CDR1 KGHSH and CDR2 LQKENI. Trimming removed 3 bases from V and 5 bases from J, with 7 bases in between. The CDR3: CASSPSTNEKLFF. The CDR3 nucleotides are TGTGCCAGCTCACCGTCGACAAATGAAAAACTGTTTTTT. The variable domain in full, completed from reference TRBV18 and TRBJ1-4, reads NAGVMQNPRHLVRRRGQEARLRCSPMKGHSHVYWYRQLPEEGLKFMVYLQKENIIDESGMPKERFSAEFPKEGPSILRIQQVVRGDSAAYFCASSPSTNEKLFFGSGTQLSVL.

The chain couples TRBV13 to TRBJ2-2, with TRBD2 matching over 14 bases. With V trimmed by 5 bases and J by 9 bases, 5 bases remained unmatched. The germline V gene has CDR1 PRHDT and CDR2 FYEKMQ (reference sequence). This CDR3 comprises 15 residues. The CDR3 reads CASSGTSGSNRELFF. The CDR3 DNA sequence: TGTGCCAGCAGCGGGACTAGCGGGAGTAATAGGGAGCTGTTTTTT.